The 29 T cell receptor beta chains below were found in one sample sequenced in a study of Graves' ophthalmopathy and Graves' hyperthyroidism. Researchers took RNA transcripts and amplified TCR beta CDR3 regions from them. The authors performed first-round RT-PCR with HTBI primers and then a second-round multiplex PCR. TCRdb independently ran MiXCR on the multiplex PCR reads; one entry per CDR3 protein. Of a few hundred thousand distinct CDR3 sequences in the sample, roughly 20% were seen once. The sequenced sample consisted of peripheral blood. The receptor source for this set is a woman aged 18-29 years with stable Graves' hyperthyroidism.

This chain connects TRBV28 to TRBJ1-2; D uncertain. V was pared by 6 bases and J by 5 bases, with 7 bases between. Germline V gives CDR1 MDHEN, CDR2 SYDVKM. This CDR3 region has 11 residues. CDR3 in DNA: TGTGCCAGCAGCACGAGGTATGGCTACACCTTC. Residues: CASSTRYGYTF.

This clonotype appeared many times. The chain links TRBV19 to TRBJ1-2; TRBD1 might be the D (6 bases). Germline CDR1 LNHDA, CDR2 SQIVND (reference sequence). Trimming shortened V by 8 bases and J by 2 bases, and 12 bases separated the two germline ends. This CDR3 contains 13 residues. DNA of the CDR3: TGTGCCAGTGTAGGGACACGGAACTATGGCTACACCTTC. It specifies CASVGTRNYGYTF. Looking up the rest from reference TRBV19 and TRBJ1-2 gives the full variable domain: DGGITQSPKYLFRKEGQNVTLSCEQNLNHDAMYWYRQDPGQGLRLIYYSQIVNDFQKGDIAEGYSVSREKKESFPLTVTSAQKNPTAFYLCASVGTRNYGYTFGSGTRLTVV.

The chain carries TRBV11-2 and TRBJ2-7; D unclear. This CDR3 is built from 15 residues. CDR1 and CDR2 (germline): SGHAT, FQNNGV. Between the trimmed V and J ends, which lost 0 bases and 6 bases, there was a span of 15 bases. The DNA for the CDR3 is TGTGCCAGCAGCTTAGACGTGGGAAGCCCCAGCGAGCAGTACTTC. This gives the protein CASSLDVGSPSEQYF.

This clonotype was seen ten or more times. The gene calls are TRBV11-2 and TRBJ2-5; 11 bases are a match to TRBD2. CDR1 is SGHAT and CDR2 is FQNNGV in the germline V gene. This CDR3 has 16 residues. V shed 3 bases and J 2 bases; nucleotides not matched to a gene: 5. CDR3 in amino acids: CASSFTGTSGQETQYF. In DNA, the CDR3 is TGTGCCAGCAGCTTCACCGGGACTAGCGGACAAGAGACCCAGTACTTC.

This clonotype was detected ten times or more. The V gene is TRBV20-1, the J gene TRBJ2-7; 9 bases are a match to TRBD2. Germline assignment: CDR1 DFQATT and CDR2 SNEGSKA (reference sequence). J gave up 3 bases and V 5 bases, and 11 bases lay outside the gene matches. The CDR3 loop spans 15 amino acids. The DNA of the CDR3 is TGCAGTGCTGGGCCGACTAGCGGCCGTCGCTACGAGCAGTACTTC. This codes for CSAGPTSGRRYEQYF.

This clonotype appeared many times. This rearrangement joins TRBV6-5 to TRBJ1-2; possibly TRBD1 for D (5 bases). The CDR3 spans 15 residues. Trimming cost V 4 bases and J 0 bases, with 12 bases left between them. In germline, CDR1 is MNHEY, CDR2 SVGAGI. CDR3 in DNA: TGTGCCAGCAGTTTGGGACCGTCGTCTAACTATGGCTACACCTTC. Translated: CASSLGPSSNYGYTF.

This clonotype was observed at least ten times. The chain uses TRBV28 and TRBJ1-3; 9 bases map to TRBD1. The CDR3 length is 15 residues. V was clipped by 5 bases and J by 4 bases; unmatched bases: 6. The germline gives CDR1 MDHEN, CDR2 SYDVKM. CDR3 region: CASSPGTGMGNTIYF. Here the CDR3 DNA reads TGTGCCAGCAGTCCCGGGACAGGGATGGGAAACACCATATATTTT.

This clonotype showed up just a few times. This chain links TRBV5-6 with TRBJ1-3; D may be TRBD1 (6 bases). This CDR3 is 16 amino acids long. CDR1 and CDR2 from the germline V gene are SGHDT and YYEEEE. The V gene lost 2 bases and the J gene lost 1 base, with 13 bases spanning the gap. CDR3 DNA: TGTGCCAGCAGCTTATGGGGGCGGGGATCTGGAAACACCATATATTTT. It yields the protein CASSLWGRGSGNTIYF.

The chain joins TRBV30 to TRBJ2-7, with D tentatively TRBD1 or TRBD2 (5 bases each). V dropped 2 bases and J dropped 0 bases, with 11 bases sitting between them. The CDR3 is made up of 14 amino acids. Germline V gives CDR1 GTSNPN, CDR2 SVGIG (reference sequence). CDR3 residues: CAWSRGDLSYEQYF. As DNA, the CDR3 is TGTGCCTGGAGTCGTGGGGACCTCTCCTACGAGCAGTACTTC.

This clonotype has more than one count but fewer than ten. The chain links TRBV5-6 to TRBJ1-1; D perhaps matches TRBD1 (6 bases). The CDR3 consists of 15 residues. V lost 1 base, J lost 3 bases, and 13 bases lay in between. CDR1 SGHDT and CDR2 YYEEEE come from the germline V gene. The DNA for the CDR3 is TGTGCCAGCAGCTTGTTGAGGAGGGGGTACACTGAAGCTTTCTTT. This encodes CASSLLRRGYTEAFF.

The CDR3 is CASKPTGYQETQYF. The CDR3 DNA follows: TGTGCCAGCAAGCCGACAGGGTACCAAGAGACCCAGTACTTC. The rearrangement links TRBV6-1 to TRBJ2-5; 7 bases align to TRBD1. The CDR3 contains 14 residues. Germline assignment: CDR1 MNHNS and CDR2 SASEGT. Losses at the gene ends were 7 bases for V and 0 bases for J; bases not matched to a gene: 5.

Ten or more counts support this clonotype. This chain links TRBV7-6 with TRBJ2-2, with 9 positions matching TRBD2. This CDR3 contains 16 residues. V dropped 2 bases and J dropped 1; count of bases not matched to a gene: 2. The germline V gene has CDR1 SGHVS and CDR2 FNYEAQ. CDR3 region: CASSLLAGENTGELFF. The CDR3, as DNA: TGTGCCAGCAGCTTATTAGCGGGGGAGAACACCGGGGAGCTGTTTTTT.

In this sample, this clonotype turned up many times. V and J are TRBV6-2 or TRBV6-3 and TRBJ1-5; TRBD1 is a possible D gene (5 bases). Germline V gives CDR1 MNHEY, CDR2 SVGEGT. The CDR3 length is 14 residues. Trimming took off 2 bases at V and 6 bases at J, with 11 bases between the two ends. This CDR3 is CASSYGTGGQPQHF. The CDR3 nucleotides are TGTGCCAGCAGTTACGGAACAGGTGGTCAGCCCCAGCATTTT.

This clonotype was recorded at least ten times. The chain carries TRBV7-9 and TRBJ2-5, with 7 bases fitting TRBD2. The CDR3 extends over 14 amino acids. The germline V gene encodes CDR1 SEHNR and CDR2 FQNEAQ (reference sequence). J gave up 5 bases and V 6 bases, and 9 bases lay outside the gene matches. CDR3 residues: CASSPSGGIETQYF. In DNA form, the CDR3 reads TGTGCCAGCAGTCCTAGCGGAGGGATCGAGACCCAGTACTTC.

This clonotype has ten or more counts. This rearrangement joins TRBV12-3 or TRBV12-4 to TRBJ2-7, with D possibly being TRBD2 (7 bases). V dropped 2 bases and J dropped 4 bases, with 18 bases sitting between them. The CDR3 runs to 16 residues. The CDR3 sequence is CASSLRYGGRIYEQYF. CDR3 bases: TGTGCCAGCAGTTTACGTTACGGGGGGCGAATTTACGAGCAGTACTTC.

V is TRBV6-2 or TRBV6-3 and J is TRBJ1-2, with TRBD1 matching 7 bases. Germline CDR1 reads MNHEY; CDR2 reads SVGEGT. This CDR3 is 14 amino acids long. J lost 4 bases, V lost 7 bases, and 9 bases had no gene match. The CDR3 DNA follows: TGTGCCAGCACGAGGGGCAGGGGGACCTATGGCTACACCTTC. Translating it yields CASTRGRGTYGYTF.

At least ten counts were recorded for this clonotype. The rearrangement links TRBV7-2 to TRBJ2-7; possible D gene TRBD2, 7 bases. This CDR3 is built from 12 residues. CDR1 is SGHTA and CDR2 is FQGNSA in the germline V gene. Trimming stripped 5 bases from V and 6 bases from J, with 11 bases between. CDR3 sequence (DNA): TGTGCCAGCAGCCAGGGGAGGGCCGAGCAGTACTTC. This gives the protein CASSQGRAEQYF.

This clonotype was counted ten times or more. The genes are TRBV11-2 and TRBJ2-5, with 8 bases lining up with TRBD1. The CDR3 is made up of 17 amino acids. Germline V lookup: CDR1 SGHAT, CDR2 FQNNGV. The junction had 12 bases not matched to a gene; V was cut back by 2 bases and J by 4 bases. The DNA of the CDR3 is TGTGCCAGCAGCTTATGGTCGGGCAGGGGGCGTTTAGAGACCCAGTACTTC. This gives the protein CASSLWSGRGRLETQYF.

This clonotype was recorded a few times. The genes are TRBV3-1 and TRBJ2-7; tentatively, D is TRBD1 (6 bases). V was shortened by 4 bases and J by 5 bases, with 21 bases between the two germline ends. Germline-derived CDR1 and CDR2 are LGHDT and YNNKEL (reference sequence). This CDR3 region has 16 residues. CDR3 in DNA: TGTGCCAGCAGCCCATACAGGGAGTTAAGGAGCGACGAGCAGTACTTC. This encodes CASSPYRELRSDEQYF.

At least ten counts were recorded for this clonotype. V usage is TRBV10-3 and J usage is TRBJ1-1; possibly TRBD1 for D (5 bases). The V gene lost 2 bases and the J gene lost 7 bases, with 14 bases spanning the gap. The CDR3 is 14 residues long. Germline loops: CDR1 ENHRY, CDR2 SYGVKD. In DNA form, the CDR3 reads TGTGCCATCAGTGAGGGGGCGCGGAGTTATGAAGCTTTCTTT. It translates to CAISEGARSYEAFF.

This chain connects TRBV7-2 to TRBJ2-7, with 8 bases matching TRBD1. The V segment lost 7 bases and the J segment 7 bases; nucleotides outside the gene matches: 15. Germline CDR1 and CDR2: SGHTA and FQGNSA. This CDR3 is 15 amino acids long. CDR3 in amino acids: CASTPLDRVSEEQYF. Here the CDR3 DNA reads TGTGCCAGCACCCCCCTGGACAGGGTCTCTGAGGAGCAGTACTTC.

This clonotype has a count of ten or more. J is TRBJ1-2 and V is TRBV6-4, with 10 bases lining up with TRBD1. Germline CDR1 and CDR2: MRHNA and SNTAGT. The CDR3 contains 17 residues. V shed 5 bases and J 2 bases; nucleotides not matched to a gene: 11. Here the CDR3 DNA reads TGTGCCAGCAGTATCGACAGGGGGCGCGGAGTAAACTATGGCTACACCTTC. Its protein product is CASSIDRGRGVNYGYTF.

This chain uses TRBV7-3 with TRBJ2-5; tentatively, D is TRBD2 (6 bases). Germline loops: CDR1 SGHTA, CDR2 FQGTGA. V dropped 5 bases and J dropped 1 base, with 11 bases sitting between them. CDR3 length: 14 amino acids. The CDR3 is CASSPHGGQETQYF. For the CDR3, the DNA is TGTGCCAGCAGCCCCCACGGGGGCCAAGAGACCCAGTACTTC.

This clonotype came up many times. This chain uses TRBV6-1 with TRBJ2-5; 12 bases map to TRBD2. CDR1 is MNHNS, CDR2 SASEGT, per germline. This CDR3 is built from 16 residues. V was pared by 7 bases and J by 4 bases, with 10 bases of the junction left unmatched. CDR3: CASKRLAGGPGETQYF. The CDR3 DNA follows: TGTGCCAGCAAGAGGCTAGCGGGAGGGCCCGGAGAGACCCAGTACTTC.

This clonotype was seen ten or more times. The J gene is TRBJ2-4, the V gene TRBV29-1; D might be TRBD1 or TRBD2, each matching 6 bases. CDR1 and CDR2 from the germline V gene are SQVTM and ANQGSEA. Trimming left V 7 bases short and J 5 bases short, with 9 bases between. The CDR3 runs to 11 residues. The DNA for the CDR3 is TGCAGCGCAAGGGGGGAAAACATTCAGTACTTC. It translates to CSARGENIQYF.

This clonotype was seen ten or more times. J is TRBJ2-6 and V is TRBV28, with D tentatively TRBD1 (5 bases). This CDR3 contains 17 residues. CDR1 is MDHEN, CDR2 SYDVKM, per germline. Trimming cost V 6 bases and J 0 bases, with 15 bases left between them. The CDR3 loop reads CASSRTGHSSGANVLTF. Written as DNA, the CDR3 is TGTGCCAGCAGCCGGACCGGACACAGCTCTGGGGCCAACGTCCTGACTTTC. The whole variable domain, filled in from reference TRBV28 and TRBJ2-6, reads DVKVTQSSRYLVKRTGEKVFLECVQDMDHENMFWYRQDPGLGLRLIYFSYDVKMKEKGDIPEGYSVSREKKERFSLILESASTNQTSMYLCASSRTGHSSGANVLTFGAGSRLTVL.

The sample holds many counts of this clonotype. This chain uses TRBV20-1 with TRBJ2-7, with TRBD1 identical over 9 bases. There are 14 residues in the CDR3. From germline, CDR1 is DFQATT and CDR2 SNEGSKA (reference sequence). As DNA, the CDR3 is TGCAGCGGGACGCGGGACAGGGTGATCTACGAGCAGTACTTC. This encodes CSGTRDRVIYEQYF.

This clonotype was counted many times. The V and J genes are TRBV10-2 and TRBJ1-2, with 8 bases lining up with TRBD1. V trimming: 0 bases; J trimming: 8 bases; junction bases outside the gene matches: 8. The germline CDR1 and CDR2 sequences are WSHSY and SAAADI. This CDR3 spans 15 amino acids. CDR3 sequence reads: CASSESETGAWGYTF. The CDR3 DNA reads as TGCGCCAGCAGTGAGTCGGAGACAGGGGCGTGGGGCTACACCTTC.

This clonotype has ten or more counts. CDR3 protein: CASSLGPTGANVLTF. Here the CDR3 DNA reads TGTGCCAGCAGTCTTGGGCCAACTGGGGCCAACGTCCTGACTTTC. The chain employs TRBV2 and TRBJ2-6; D unresolved. Germline V gene sequence: CDR1 SNHLY, CDR2 FYNNEI. The ends were cut back, 5 bases at V and 2 bases at J, with 10 bases in the middle. The CDR3 spans 15 residues.